This T cell receptor beta chain appears in the sequencing data of a study of cytomegalovirus exposure and HLA in healthy donors. Primers: 60 Vbeta forward and 13 Jbeta reverse. The table came from immunoSEQ multiplex PCR; TCRdb's copy has only in-frame clones and leaves some out. Of about 210,000 clones in the sample, approximately 84% were seen once. This CDR3 comprises 14 residues. Germline CDR1 and CDR2: WNHNN and SYGVQD (reference sequence). Trimming removed 4 bases from V and 1 base from J, with 10 bases in between. Sequencing input: PBMCs. This sequence originates from a girl aged 2 to 10 in good health and CMV-seronegative. The chain links TRBV10-1 to TRBJ2-5; D is perhaps TRBD2 (6 bases). The CDR3 bases are TGCGCCAGCAGTGCGACTAGGACCCAAGAGACCCAGTACTTC. It codes for CASSATRTQETQYF.